The source of this T cell receptor (beta chain) is a study of blood T cell repertoires in COVID-19. Study background: COVID-19 samples collected from the United States, Italy and Spain covered acute and convalescent phases.

Germline CDR1 SGHTA, CDR2 FQGNSA. This CDR3 has 19 residues. The V end was cut by 1 base, the J end by 2 bases, with 22 bases between. Study processing details: Nucleated cell counts were estimated from reference gene primer amplification. Clones were read by immunoSEQ multiplex PCR, and TCRdb kept only the in-frame ones, dropping some. V and J calls plus clone size are reproduced from that table; the DNA served to infer D and trimming. The sample has roughly 240,000 clones, 86% seen once. The specimen sequenced was peripheral blood. This TCR was sampled from a man aged 18 to 29 with active or convalescent COVID-19. The rearrangement links TRBV7-2 to TRBJ2-3, with D unclear. The chain's CDR3 is CASSLGLDGVYYFTDTQYF. The CDR3 nucleotides are TGTGCCAGCAGCTTAGGGTTAGATGGAGTCTATTATTTCACAGATACGCAGTATTTT.